Listed below are T cell receptor beta chains from one sample, sequenced in a study of metastatic and nonmetastatic thyroid tumors. TCRdb re-analyzed the PCR reads through MiXCR. The data hold roughly 40,000 clones, with 15% to 20% observed a single time. The sample comprised tumor tissue. The receptors were sampled from a female donor with papillary thyroid cancer or a benign thyroid nodule (not recorded which). Some clones in this sample may be carry-over from other donors' samples. The CDR3 runs from the conserved cysteine through the conserved F or W. The D gene is left open where the match is weak. Expanded clones are given a class, and other clones once, few, many or no size at all.

>TRBV15|TRBD1|.|TRBJ2-2
TGTGCCACCAGCAGTGGGGGACAGGCCTTTGACACCGGGGAGCTGTTTTTT
CATSSGGQAFDTGELFF
>TRBV20-1|TRBD2|many|TRBJ2-3
TGCAGCGCTAGAGGTGGAAGCGGGGGGGCCATAGAGAATACGCAGTATTTT
CSARGGSGGAIENTQYF
>TRBV9|.|many|TRBJ2-7
TGTGCCAGCTATTCTAGCGCTTACGAGCAGTACTTC
CASYSSAYEQYF
>TRBV5-8|TRBD2|many|TRBJ2-1
TGTGCCAGCAGCATGACTAGCGGGAGGGTTGATGAGCAGTTCTTC
CASSMTSGRVDEQFF
>TRBV7-9|.|medium-sized|TRBJ1-1
TGTGCCAGCAGCTTAATTGGGGACCGATGGAACACTGAAGCTTTCTTT
CASSLIGDRWNTEAFF
>TRBV5-1|TRBD1|.|TRBJ1-2
TGCGCCAGCAGCGACGGGGGACAGGGGGCGGTTGGCTACACCTTC
CASSDGGQGAVGYTF
>TRBV12-3/TRBV12-4|TRBD1|few|TRBJ1-1
TGTGCCAGCAGTTTTCGGACAGGGGGCTACACTGAAGCTTTCTTT
CASSFRTGGYTEAFF
>TRBV27|TRBD1|many|TRBJ2-4
TGTGCCAGCAGCAAAGGACCGGGACAGGGAGCCAAAAACATTCAGTACTTC
CASSKGPGQGAKNIQYF
>TRBV20-1|TRBD2|many|TRBJ2-7
TGCAGTGCTAGGCCTGGGGGAGCGGGAGAACCCGAGCAGTACTTC
CSARPGGAGEPEQYF
>TRBV6-2/TRBV6-3|.|.|TRBJ1-2
TGTGCCAGCAGTTACTCGGCAGGGGTCCACTATGGCTACACCTTC
CASSYSAGVHYGYTF
>TRBV9|.|many|TRBJ2-5
TGTGCCAGCAGCGTAGCAACGGGAGTATGGGAGACCCAGTACTTC
CASSVATGVWETQYF
>TRBV7-2|.|many|TRBJ2-1
TGTGCCAGCAGCCAAGTCTCCGCGGGGACCTACAATGAGCAGTTCTTC
CASSQVSAGTYNEQFF
>TRBV27|TRBD1|.|TRBJ1-5
TGTGCCAGCAGTCGCAGGGGGCATAGCAATCAGCCCCAGCATTTT
CASSRRGHSNQPQHF
>TRBV6-2/TRBV6-3|.|many|TRBJ2-3
TGTGCCAGCAGTTACCCCTTGCCCCCGGGGCGGGGTGGGACAGATACGCAGTATTTT
CASSYPLPPGRGGTDTQYF
>TRBV2|.|many|TRBJ1-5
TGTGCCAGCAGTGAAAGACGCGGACAGCCCCAGCATTTT
CASSERRGQPQHF
>TRBV19|TRBD1|few|TRBJ1-2
TGTGCCAGTAGTAGCCGGGACAGGGGGAGCGATGGCTACACCTTC
CASSSRDRGSDGYTF
>TRBV5-6|.|.|TRBJ2-7
TGTGCCAGCAGCTTGGTCGTAGGCGGCTGGGCGTACGAGCAGTACTTC
CASSLVVGGWAYEQYF
>TRBV19|.|many|TRBJ2-3
TGTGCCAGTAGTATAGAGGGGGACACCCCAGGGGATACGCAGTATTTT
CASSIEGDTPGDTQYF
>TRBV24-1|TRBD1|many|TRBJ2-3
TGTGCCACCAGTGACACACGAAACAGGGGGCCCACAGATACGCAGTATTTT
CATSDTRNRGPTDTQYF
>TRBV3-1|.|.|TRBJ2-3
TGTGCCAGCAGCCAAGATGCTACTAGCACAGATACGCAGTATTTT
CASSQDATSTDTQYF
>TRBV7-2|.|.|TRBJ2-7
TGTGACAGCAGCCAAGCCGGTCCCGAGCAGTACTTC
CDSSQAGPEQYF
>TRBV6-2/TRBV6-3|TRBD1|many|TRBJ1-1
TGTGCCAGCAGGGACAGGGAAGCTTTCTTT
CASRDREAFF
>TRBV6-1|TRBD1|.|TRBJ1-1
TGTGCCAGCAACGAAAGGACAGGGTGGGGAACTGAAGCTTTCTTT
CASNERTGWGTEAFF
>TRBV9|.|many|TRBJ1-4
TGTGCCAGCAGCGAAGGGTACAATGAGGAAAAACTGTTTTTT
CASSEGYNEEKLFF
>TRBV6-5|.|few|TRBJ1-1
TGTGCCAGCAGCTCTCGGTCCAGGGTGGTCACTGAAGCTTTCTTT
CASSSRSRVVTEAFF
>TRBV7-9|TRBD2|many|TRBJ2-1
TGTGCCAGCAGCTTGCACGGGGGGGCGCATGAGCAGTTCTTC
CASSLHGGAHEQFF
>TRBV6-6|.|few|TRBJ2-7
TGTGCCAGCAGTTACTCCGGACAGTTACGCGAGCAGTACTTC
CASSYSGQLREQYF
>TRBV6-5|.|few|TRBJ1-6
TGTGCCAGCAGTTACTCGACCAAGAGGAAAAGTAATTCACCCCTCCACTTT
CASSYSTKRKSNSPLHF
>TRBV20-1|.|many|TRBJ1-5
TGCAGTGCTAGGATACAGGGAGGAGGTGGACAGCCCCAGCATTTT
CSARIQGGGGQPQHF
>TRBV6-1|.|many|TRBJ1-3
TGTGCCAGCAGCCCTACTACAGGGAGCTCTGGAAACACCATATATTTT
CASSPTTGSSGNTIYF
>TRBV20-1|TRBD2|.|TRBJ2-7
TGCAGTGCCCAGGGTAGCGGGAGGTTGTACAAGCAGTACTTC
CSAQGSGRLYKQYF
>TRBV5-1|.|.|TRBJ1-1
TGCGCCAGCAGCTTCGTGGGGGCAGTGAACACTCAAGCTTTCTTT
CASSFVGAVNTQAFF
>TRBV11-1|.|.|TRBJ2-2
TGTGCCAGCAGCTTCTTGGGCGCCCCTGGGACCGGGGAGCTGTTTTTT
CASSFLGAPGTGELFF
>TRBV7-9|TRBD1|many|TRBJ1-2
TGTGCCAGCCGGACAGGGTGGGACTATGGCTACACCTTC
CASRTGWDYGYTF
>TRBV3-1|TRBD2|.|TRBJ2-3
TGTGCCAGCAGCCAATCTAGCGGGGGAGATACGCAGTATTTT
CASSQSSGGDTQYF
>TRBV20-1|.|.|TRBJ2-1
TGCAGTGCTAGATCGGACTTCCCAATCTACCAGTTCTTC
CSARSDFPIYQFF
>TRBV20-1|TRBD1|medium-sized|TRBJ2-1
TGCAGTGCTAGGGCCCCGGGACAGTTAAATGAGCAGTTCTTC
CSARAPGQLNEQFF
>TRBV7-3|TRBD1|many|TRBJ1-6
TGTGCCAGCAGCCGTGGGGACAGCGGGTCACCCCTCCACTTT
CASSRGDSGSPLHF
>TRBV12-3/TRBV12-4|.|.|TRBJ2-7
TGTGCCAGCAGGGACGGGAATAACGACGAGCAGTACTTC
CASRDGNNDEQYF
>TRBV6-1|TRBD1|.|TRBJ1-5
TGTGCCAGCATGAGGGACAGGAGTAGCAATCAGCCCCAGCATTTT
CASMRDRSSNQPQHF
>TRBV7-9|TRBD1|many|TRBJ1-2
TGTGCCAGCAGCTTGATTCCCGACAGGGGCTATGGCTACACCTTC
CASSLIPDRGYGYTF